This is a list of T cell receptor beta chains from one sample in a study of cytomegalovirus exposure and HLA in healthy donors. TCRdb's copy holds only in-frame clones and misses some; the assay was immunoSEQ multiplex PCR. The data contain around 130,000 clones, around 65% of them singletons. Sequencing was done on a sample of PBMCs. These receptor sequences come from a young man in good health and CMV-seronegative. Both conserved end residues are part of each CDR3. The D gene is left open where the match is weak. Some rows mark clone size as missing; the rest say once, few, many or name a class of expanded clone.

.	TRBV12-5	TRBD1	TRBJ2-5	CASGLGTGGKETQYF	TGTGCTAGTGGTTTGGGCACAGGGGGGAAAGAGACCCAGTACTTC
few	TRBV9	TRBD2	TRBJ2-5	CASSVVLAGQETQYF	TGTGCCAGCAGCGTAGTGCTAGCGGGCCAAGAGACCCAGTACTTC
.	TRBV6-1	TRBD1	TRBJ1-5	CASRENRGPGTPQPQHF	TGTGCCAGCAGAGAAAACAGGGGCCCGGGGACTCCTCAGCCCCAGCATTTT
.	TRBV5-1	TRBD2	TRBJ2-7	CASSLGAGVSYEQYF	TGCGCCAGCAGCTTGGGGGCGGGAGTATCCTACGAGCAGTACTTC
.	TRBV12-2	.	TRBJ1-6	CASRQQPQGRHNSPLHF	TGTGCAAGTCGCCAGCAGCCTCAGGGGCGACATAATTCACCCCTCCACTTT
.	TRBV7-6	TRBD2	TRBJ2-2	CASSLIGSGSTGELFF	TGTGCCAGCAGCTTAATTGGTAGCGGGAGCACCGGGGAGCTGTTTTTT
.	TRBV2	.	TRBJ2-3	CASIFGTGTDTQYF	TGTGCCAGCATATTTGGTACAGGCACAGATACGCAGTATTTT
.	TRBV29-1	TRBD2	TRBJ2-3	CSVTSGGAVDTQYF	TGCAGCGTAACTAGCGGGGGGGCCGTGGATACGCAGTATTTT
.	TRBV6-6	TRBD1	TRBJ2-7	CASTGGQVSWYEQYF	TGTGCCAGCACCGGAGGACAGGTCTCTTGGTACGAGCAGTACTTC
.	TRBV28	.	TRBJ2-7	CASSLSFEAGKVSYEQYF	TGTGCCAGCAGTTTGTCTTTTGAGGCCGGCAAAGTTTCCTACGAGCAGTACTTC
few	TRBV18	TRBD1	TRBJ1-5	CASSLRTGGDQPQHF	TGTGCCAGCTCACTACGGACAGGGGGCGATCAGCCCCAGCATTTT
.	TRBV21-1	.	TRBJ1-1	CASSPEAIRWEAFF	TGTGCCAGCAGCCCAGAGGCTATACGGTGGGAAGCTTTCTTT
few	TRBV5-6	.	TRBJ1-5	CASSYSNQPQHF	TGTGCCAGCAGTTATAGCAATCAGCCCCAGCATTTT
.	TRBV11-2	.	TRBJ1-1	CASSLFEGTEAFF	TGTGCCAGCAGCTTATTCGAGGGCACTGAAGCTTTCTTT
.	TRBV5-1	.	TRBJ2-7	CASSLEAGVYEQYF	TGCGCCAGCAGCTTGGAGGCAGGGGTCTACGAGCAGTACTTC
.	TRBV5-6	TRBD1	TRBJ2-1	CASRGTGTGTNEQFF	TGTGCCAGCAGGGGTACCGGGACAGGGACAAATGAGCAGTTCTTC
.	TRBV25-1	.	TRBJ1-5	CASSESGLNQPQHF	TGTGCCAGCAGTGAATCAGGGCTCAATCAGCCCCAGCATTTT
.	TRBV15	TRBD1	TRBJ1-4	CATSDRVAEKLFF	TGTGCCACCAGCGACAGGGTAGCTGAAAAACTGTTTTTT
.	TRBV11-2	.	TRBJ1-5	CASSARGDQPQHF	TGTGCCAGCAGCGCCCGGGGGGACCAGCCCCAGCATTTT
.	TRBV27	TRBD2	TRBJ2-2	CALPLSGVNTGELFF	TGTGCTCTGCCTCTTAGCGGGGTGAACACCGGGGAGCTGTTTTTT
few	TRBV5-1	TRBD2	TRBJ2-1	CASSLGPSGRYNEQFF	TGCGCCAGCAGCTTGGGACCTAGCGGGAGGTACAATGAGCAGTTCTTC
.	TRBV4-2	TRBD2	TRBJ2-1	CASSQEGREYGEQFF	TGTGCCAGCAGCCAAGAGGGGCGGGAGTATGGTGAGCAGTTCTTC
.	TRBV18	.	TRBJ2-3	CASSPTGAALDTQYF	TGTGCCAGCTCACCGACAGGCGCCGCTTTGGATACGCAGTATTTT
.	TRBV4-3	.	TRBJ2-1	CASSRNVEERVVGNEQFF	TGCGCCAGCAGCCGCAACGTGGAGGAGCGGGTAGTTGGGAATGAGCAGTTCTTC
.	TRBV29-1	.	TRBJ2-3	CSVRGQSSTDTQYF	TGCAGCGTTCGGGGACAATCTAGCACAGATACGCAGTATTTT
.	TRBV14	.	TRBJ2-5	CASSQVRGAQETQYF	TGTGCCAGCAGCCAAGTTAGAGGCGCCCAAGAGACCCAGTACTTC
.	TRBV7-2	.	TRBJ1-2	CASSLGGREWTGYTF	TGTGCCAGCAGCTTAGGAGGGCGCGAATGGACGGGCTACACCTTC
.	TRBV15	.	TRBJ2-1	CATSRRGLDEQFF	TGTGCCACCAGCAGACGAGGGTTGGATGAGCAGTTCTTC
few	TRBV7-9	TRBD1	TRBJ1-6	CASSRPGQGNSPLHF	TGTGCCAGCAGCCGCCCGGGACAGGGCAATTCACCCCTCCACTTT
.	TRBV7-9	.	TRBJ1-3	CASSLAAPRSSGNTIYF	TGTGCCAGCAGCTTGGCGGCACCCCGAAGCTCTGGAAACACCATATATTTT
.	TRBV19	.	TRBJ2-5	CASQPPKKETQYF	TGTGCCAGTCAACCTCCTAAAAAAGAGACCCAGTACTTC
.	TRBV5-5	.	TRBJ2-7	CASSLEGYEQYF	TGTGCCAGCAGCTTGGAGGGGTACGAGCAGTACTTC
.	TRBV2	TRBD2	TRBJ2-3	CACSSGGSTDTQYF	TGTGCCTGCTCTAGCGGGGGGAGCACAGATACGCAGTATTTT
once	TRBV27	.	TRBJ1-6	CASSGGRDSPLHF	TGTGCCAGCTCCGGGGGTAGGGATTCACCCCTCCACTTT
few	TRBV28	TRBD2	TRBJ2-5	CASSLGGAGGQETQYF	TGTGCCAGCAGTTTAGGTGGAGCGGGGGGACAAGAGACCCAGTACTTC
.	TRBV30	TRBD1	TRBJ2-2	CAWTRYRGAGELFF	TGTGCCTGGACGAGATACAGGGGGGCCGGGGAGCTGTTTTTT
.	TRBV5-6	TRBD1	TRBJ1-3	CASSLADRPVGNTIYF	TGTGCCAGCAGCTTAGCGGACAGGCCCGTTGGAAACACCATATATTTT
.	TRBV10-1	.	TRBJ2-3	CASSEGLTDTQYF	TGCGCCAGCAGTGAGGGGCTCACAGATACGCAGTATTTT
.	TRBV2	TRBD2	TRBJ2-7	CASGRGGSSYEQYF	TGTGCCAGCGGGAGGGGCGGGAGCTCCTACGAGCAGTACTTC
.	TRBV28	.	TRBJ2-1	CASSFLPGSGGLGVPNEQFF	TGTGCCAGCAGTTTTCTCCCCGGGTCAGGAGGGCTAGGAGTCCCAAATGAGCAGTTCTTC
.	TRBV7-8	TRBD2	TRBJ2-1	CASSPYGGVNEQFF	TGTGCCAGCAGCCCCTATGGGGGGGTCAATGAGCAGTTCTTC
.	TRBV19	.	TRBJ1-1	CASSIQGLPEAFF	TGTGCCAGTAGTATCCAGGGTCTCCCTGAAGCTTTCTTT
.	TRBV5-4	TRBD2	TRBJ2-7	CASTIAGGCEQYF	TGTGCCAGCACCATAGCGGGGGGATGCGAGCAGTACTTC
.	TRBV30	TRBD1	TRBJ1-5	CAWSVQGDQPQHF	TGTGCCTGGAGTGTACAGGGGGACCAGCCCCAGCATTTT
.	TRBV29-1	.	TRBJ1-1	CSVAYRNTEAFF	TGCAGCGTTGCCTACAGGAACACTGAAGCTTTCTTT
.	TRBV27	TRBD1	TRBJ2-3	CAIRGQGATDTQYF	TGTGCCATCAGAGGACAGGGGGCAACAGATACGCAGTATTTT
.	TRBV7-2	.	TRBJ1-1	CASSMSDGGTEAFF	TGTGCCAGCAGCATGTCGGACGGGGGCACTGAAGCTTTCTTT
.	TRBV30	.	TRBJ1-4	CAWRKTRAPNEKLFF	TGTGCCTGGAGGAAGACCAGGGCGCCTAATGAAAAACTGTTTTTT
.	TRBV2	.	TRBJ1-1	CASGGEAFF	TGTGCCAGCGGGGGGGAAGCTTTCTTT
.	TRBV7-9	.	TRBJ1-2	CASSPHRVEFYGYPF	TGTGCCAGCAGCCCCCATCGGGTTGAATTCTATGGCTACCCCTTC
.	TRBV7-9	TRBD2	TRBJ2-1	CASSLPLAGVGYNEQFF	TGTGCCAGCAGCTTACCCCTAGCGGGAGTAGGCTACAATGAGCAGTTCTTC
.	TRBV5-1	TRBD1	TRBJ2-1	CASGGQGQFNEQFF	TGCGCCAGCGGGGGACAGGGGCAATTCAATGAGCAGTTCTTC
few	TRBV9	TRBD1	TRBJ2-3	CASTKTERQGRTDTQYF	TGTGCCAGCACCAAGACCGAACGACAGGGACGCACAGATACGCAGTATTTT
few	TRBV5-4	.	TRBJ2-7	CASSLGGEQYF	TGTGCCAGCAGCTTGGGCGGCGAGCAGTACTTC
.	TRBV29-1	TRBD1	TRBJ1-1	CSATRQGWNTEAFF	TGCAGCGCCACCCGACAGGGGTGGAACACTGAAGCTTTCTTT
.	TRBV30	TRBD1	TRBJ1-1	CAWRQGGHTEAFF	TGTGCCTGGAGACAGGGGGGTCACACTGAAGCTTTCTTT
.	TRBV19	.	TRBJ1-2	CASGGYPF	TGTGCCAGTGGGGGCTACCCCTTC
.	TRBV13	TRBD1	TRBJ1-1	CASSKVRGYYTEAFF	TGTGCCAGCAGCAAAGTCAGGGGGTACTACACTGAAGCTTTCTTT
.	TRBV6-1	TRBD1	TRBJ2-7	CASGAGGSYEQYF	TGTGCCAGCGGGGCAGGGGGCTCCTACGAGCAGTACTTC
once	TRBV28	.	TRBJ1-2	CASSVNPGYGYTF	TGTGCCAGCAGCGTTAACCCAGGCTATGGCTACACCTTC